This T cell receptor beta chain was recovered during a study of Tregs in tolerant kidney transplant recipients. Study-level findings and limits: Tolerant patients' donor-specific Tregs expanded beyond overall Tregs, suggesting antigen-driven growth. Few patients were studied, so findings need validation in larger groups. Biological reproducibility was not directly addressed in this study.

The assay was immunoSEQ multiplex PCR, and TCRdb's table has in-frame clones only and misses some. The sample shows 70,000 to 95,000 clones, 91% of them seen only once. Regulatory T cells were sorted from thawed PBMCs rested overnight at 37°C with approximately 180 IU/ml IL-2. Regarding this clone: The antigen is not known.

Germline trimming cut 10 bases from V and 2 bases from J; bases unmatched to any gene: 8. Germline V gene sequence: CDR1 MDHEN, CDR2 SYDVKM. This CDR3 is 13 amino acids long. The sample consisted of Tregs from blood, taken before the transplant. This receptor was taken from a human donor who received a combined kidney and bone marrow transplant. This chain uses TRBV28 with TRBJ2-7, with 7 bases lining up with TRBD1. The CDR3 DNA sequence: TGTGCCACCCTACAGGGGCCCCCCTACGAGCAGTACTTC. This translates into CATLQGPPYEQYF.